This T cell receptor (beta chain) was captured in a study of blood T cell repertoires in COVID-19. Background on the study: There were acute and convalescent COVID-19 samples, and they came from the United States, Italy and Spain. Sample material is recorded as cDNA or gDNA derived from T cells, B-cell-depleted T cells, or PBMCs.

The CDR3 is 13 residues long. Trimming shortened V by 7 bases and J by 4 bases, and 13 bases separated the two germline ends. The germline V gene has CDR1 MNHNY and CDR2 SVGAGI (reference sequence). Authors' processing steps: Amplified reference gene primers provided the basis for estimating nucleated cell counts. Assay used: immunoSEQ multiplex PCR; TCRdb lists only in-frame clones, some missing. The V and J calls and clone size are taken from that table; D and trimming were inferred from the DNA. Of around 220,000 clones listed, roughly 88% are singletons. The clonotype originates from a woman between 35 and 50 years old who had recovered from COVID-19. The rearrangement links TRBV6-6 to TRBJ1-2; D remains ambiguous. The sample was peripheral blood. The CDR3 is CASNSFPLYGYTF. CDR3 coding DNA: TGTGCCAGCAATTCTTTCCCCCTCTATGGCTACACCTTC.